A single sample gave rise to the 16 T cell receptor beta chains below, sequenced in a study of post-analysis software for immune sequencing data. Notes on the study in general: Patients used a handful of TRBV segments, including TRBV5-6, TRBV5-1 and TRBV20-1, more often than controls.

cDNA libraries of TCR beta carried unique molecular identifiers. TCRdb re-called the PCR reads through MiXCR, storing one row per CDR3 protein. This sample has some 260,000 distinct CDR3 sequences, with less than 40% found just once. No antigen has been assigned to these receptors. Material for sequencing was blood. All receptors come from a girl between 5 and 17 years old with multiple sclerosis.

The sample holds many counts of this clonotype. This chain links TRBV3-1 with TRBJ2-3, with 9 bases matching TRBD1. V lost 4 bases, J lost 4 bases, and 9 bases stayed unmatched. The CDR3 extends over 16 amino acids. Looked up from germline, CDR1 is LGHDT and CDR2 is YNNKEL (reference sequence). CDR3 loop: CASSRQAGQGSDTQYF. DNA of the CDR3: TGTGCCAGCAGCCGACAAGCGGGACAGGGATCAGATACGCAGTATTTT.

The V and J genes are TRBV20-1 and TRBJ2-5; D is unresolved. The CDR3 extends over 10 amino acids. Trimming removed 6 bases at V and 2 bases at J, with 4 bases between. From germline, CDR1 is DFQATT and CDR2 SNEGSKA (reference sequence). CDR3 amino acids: CSAKQETQYF. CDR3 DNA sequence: TGCAGTGCCAAACAAGAGACCCAGTACTTC.

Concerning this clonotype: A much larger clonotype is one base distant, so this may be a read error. This chain's CDR3 is CASRLGDRGDGYTF. The CDR3 coding sequence is TGTGCCAGCAGGTTAGGGGACAGGGGAGATGGCTACACCTTC. The chain couples TRBV27 to TRBJ1-2, with TRBD1 identical over 10 bases. Trimming removed 6 bases from V and 6 bases from J; junction bases left unmatched: 7. The CDR3 spans 14 residues. The germline V gene has CDR1 MNHEY and CDR2 SMNVEV (reference sequence).

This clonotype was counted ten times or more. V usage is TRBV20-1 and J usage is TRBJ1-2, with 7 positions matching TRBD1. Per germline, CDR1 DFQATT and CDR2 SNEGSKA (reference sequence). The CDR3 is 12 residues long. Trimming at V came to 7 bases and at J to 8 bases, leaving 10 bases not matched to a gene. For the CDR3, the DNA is TGCAGTGTACAGGGGCGTTCAGGAGGCTACACCTTC. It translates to CSVQGRSGGYTF.

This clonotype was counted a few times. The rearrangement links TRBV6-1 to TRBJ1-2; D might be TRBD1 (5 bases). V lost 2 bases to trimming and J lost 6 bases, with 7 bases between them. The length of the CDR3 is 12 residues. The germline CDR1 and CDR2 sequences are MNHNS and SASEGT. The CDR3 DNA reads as TGTGCCAGCAGTGAAAGGGGAAATGGCTACACCTTC. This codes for CASSERGNGYTF.

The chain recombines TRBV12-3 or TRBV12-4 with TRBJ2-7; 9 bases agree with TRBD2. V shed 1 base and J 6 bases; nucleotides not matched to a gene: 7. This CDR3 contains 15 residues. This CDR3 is CASSLVGLASGEQYF. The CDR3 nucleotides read TGTGCCAGCAGTTTAGTGGGACTAGCTTCGGGCGAGCAGTACTTC.

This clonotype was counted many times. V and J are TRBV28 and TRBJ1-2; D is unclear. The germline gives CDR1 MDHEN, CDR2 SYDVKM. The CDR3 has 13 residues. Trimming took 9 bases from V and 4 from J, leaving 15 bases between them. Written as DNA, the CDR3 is TGTGCCAGTATGACGGGTATTCGCTATGGCTACACCTTC. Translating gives CASMTGIRYGYTF.

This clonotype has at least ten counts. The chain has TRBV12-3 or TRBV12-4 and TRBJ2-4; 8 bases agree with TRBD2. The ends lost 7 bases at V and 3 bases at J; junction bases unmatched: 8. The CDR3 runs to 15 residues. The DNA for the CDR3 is TGTGCCAGCACTATGAACGGGGGGGTCAAAAACATTCAGTACTTC. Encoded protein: CASTMNGGVKNIQYF.

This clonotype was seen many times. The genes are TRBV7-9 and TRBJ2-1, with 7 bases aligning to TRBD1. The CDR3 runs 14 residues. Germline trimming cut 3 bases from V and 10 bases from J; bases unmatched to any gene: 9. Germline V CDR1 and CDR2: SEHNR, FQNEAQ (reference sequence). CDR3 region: CASSLDRNAREQFF. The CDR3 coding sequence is TGTGCCAGCAGCTTGGACAGGAATGCCAGGGAGCAGTTCTTC.

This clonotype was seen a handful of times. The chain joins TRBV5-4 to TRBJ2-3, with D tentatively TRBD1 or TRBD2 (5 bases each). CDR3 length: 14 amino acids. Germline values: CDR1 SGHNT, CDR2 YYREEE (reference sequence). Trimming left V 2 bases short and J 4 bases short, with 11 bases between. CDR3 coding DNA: TGTGCCAGCAGCTTCGCCCGGGACGCAGATACGCAGTATTTT. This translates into CASSFARDADTQYF. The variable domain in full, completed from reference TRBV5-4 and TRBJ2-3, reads ETGVTQSPTHLIKTRGQQVTLRCSSQSGHNTVSWYQQALGQGPQFIFQYYREEENGRGNFPPRFSGLQFPNYSSELNVNALELDDSALYLCASSFARDADTQYFGPGTRLTVL.

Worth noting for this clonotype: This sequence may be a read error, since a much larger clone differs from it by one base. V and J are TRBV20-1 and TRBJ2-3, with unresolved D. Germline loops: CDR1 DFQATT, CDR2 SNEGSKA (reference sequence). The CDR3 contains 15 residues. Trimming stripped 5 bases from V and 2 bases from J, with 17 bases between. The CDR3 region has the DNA TGCAGTGCTCGACTCTGGTCACGGAACACAGATACGCAGTATTTT. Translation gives CSARLWSRNTDTQYF.

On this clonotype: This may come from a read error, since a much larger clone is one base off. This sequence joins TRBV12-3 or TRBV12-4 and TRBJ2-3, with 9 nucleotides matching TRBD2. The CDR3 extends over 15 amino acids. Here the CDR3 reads CASSWTSVLTDAQYF. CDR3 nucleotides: TGTGCCAGCAGTTGGACTAGCGTTCTCACAGATGCGCAGTATTTT.

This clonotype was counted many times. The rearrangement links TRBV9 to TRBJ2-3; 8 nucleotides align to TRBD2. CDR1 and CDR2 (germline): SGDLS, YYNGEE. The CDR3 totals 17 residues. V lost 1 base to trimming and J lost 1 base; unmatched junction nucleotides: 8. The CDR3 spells CASSVSVAGSRTDTQYF. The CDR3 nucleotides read TGTGCCAGCAGCGTATCGGTAGCGGGGAGTCGCACAGATACGCAGTATTTT.

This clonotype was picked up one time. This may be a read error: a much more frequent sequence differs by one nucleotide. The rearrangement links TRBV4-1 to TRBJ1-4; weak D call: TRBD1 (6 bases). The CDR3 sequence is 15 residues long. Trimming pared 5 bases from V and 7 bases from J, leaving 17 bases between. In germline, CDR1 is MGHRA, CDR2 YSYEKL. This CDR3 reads CASSGHGGPAEKLFF. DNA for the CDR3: TGCGCCAGCAGCGGACACGGGGGGCCAGCTGAAAAACTGTTTTTT.

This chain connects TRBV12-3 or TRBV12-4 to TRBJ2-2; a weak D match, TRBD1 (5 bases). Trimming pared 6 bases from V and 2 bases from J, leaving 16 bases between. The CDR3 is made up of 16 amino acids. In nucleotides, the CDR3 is TGTGCCAGCAGGGGATATGGACATCTAAACACCGGGGAGCTGTTTTTT. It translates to CASRGYGHLNTGELFF.

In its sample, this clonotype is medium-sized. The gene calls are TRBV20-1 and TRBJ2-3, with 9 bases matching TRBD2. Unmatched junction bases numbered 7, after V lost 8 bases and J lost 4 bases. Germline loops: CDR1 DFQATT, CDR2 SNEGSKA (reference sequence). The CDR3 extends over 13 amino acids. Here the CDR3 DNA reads TGCAGTTTGTTTGGCGGGAGGGCAGATACGCAGTATTTT. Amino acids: CSLFGGRADTQYF.